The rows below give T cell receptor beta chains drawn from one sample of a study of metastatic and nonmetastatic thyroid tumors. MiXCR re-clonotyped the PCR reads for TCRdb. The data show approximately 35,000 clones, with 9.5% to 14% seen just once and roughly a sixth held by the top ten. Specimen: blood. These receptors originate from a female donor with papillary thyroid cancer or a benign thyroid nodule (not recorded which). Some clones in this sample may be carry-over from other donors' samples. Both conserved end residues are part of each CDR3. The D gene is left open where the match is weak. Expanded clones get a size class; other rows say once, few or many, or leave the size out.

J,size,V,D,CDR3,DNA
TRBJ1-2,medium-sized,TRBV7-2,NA,CASSFHGVQQVNYGYTF,TGTGCCAGCAGCTTCCACGGGGTCCAGCAAGTGAACTATGGCTACACCTTC
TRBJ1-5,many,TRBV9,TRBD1,CASSDAGTGNQPQHF,TGTGCCAGCAGCGACGCCGGGACAGGGAATCAGCCCCAGCATTTT
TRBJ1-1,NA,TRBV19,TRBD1,CASSPHRTGVGEAFF,TGTGCCAGTAGTCCCCACAGGACAGGGGTTGGTGAAGCTTTCTTT
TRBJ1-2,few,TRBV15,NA,CATSSSNVANYGYTF,TGTGCCACCAGCAGCAGTAACGTAGCTAACTATGGCTACACCTTC
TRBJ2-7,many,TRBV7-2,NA,CASSLALIIPEQYF,TGTGCCAGCAGCTTAGCCTTGATCATCCCTGAGCAGTACTTC
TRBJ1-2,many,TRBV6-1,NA,CASSSRWPANYGYTF,TGTGCCAGCAGTTCGAGGTGGCCGGCTAACTATGGCTACACCTTC
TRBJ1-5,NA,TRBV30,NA,CAWSAQAFNQPQHF,TGTGCCTGGAGTGCGCAGGCTTTCAATCAGCCCCAGCATTTT
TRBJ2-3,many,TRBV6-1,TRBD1,CASTTRPDRADTQYF,TGTGCCAGCACCACCCGACCGGACAGGGCAGATACGCAGTATTTT
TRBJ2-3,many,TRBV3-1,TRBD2,CASSQQSAGVTDTQYF,TGTGCCAGCAGCCAGCAATCAGCGGGAGTGACAGATACGCAGTATTTT
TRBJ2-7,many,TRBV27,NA,CAITRRYEQYF,TGTGCCATCACCCGGAGGTACGAGCAGTACTTC
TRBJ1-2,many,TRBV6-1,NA,CASTRGTHYGYTF,TGTGCCAGCACAAGGGGGACCCACTATGGCTACACCTTC
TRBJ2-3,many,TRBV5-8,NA,CASSFPPTDTQYF,TGTGCCAGCAGCTTTCCCCCCACAGATACGCAGTATTTT
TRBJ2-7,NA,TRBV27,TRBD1,CASSLNRGWEQYF,TGTGCCAGCAGTTTGAACAGGGGATGGGAGCAGTACTTC
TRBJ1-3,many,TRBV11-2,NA,CASSRLSGGLGGNTIYF,TGTGCCAGCAGCCGCCTTTCGGGGGGGCTGGGAGGAAACACCATATATTTT
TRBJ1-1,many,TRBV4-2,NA,CASSQSGQSNTEAFF,TGTGCCAGCAGCCAAAGTGGCCAGTCGAACACTGAAGCTTTCTTT
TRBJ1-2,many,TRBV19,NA,CASSPLRAGFYTF,TGTGCCAGTTCCCCGCTCCGGGCCGGGTTCTACACCTTC
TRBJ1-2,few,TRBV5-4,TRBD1,CVSSFGRGLDGYTF,TGTGTCAGCAGCTTCGGCAGGGGGCTGGATGGCTACACCTTC
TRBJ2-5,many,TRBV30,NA,CGLGQETQYF,TGTGGTTTAGGACAAGAGACCCAGTACTTC
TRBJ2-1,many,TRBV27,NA,CASSLRLPSSYNEQFF,TGTGCCAGCAGTTTGAGACTCCCAAGCTCCTACAATGAGCAGTTCTTC
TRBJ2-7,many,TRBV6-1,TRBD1,CASSPRQGIKQYF,TGTGCCAGCAGTCCCCGACAGGGGATCAAGCAGTACTTC
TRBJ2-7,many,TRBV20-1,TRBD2,CSAPGTSWVEQYF,TGCAGTGCCCCCGGGACTAGCTGGGTCGAGCAGTACTTC
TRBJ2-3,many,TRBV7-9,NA,CASSFTRGDTDTQYF,TGTGCCAGCAGCTTCACTCGCGGGGACACAGATACGCAGTATTTT
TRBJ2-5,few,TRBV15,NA,CATSDVSGETQYF,TGTGCCACCAGCGACGTATCGGGAGAGACCCAGTACTTC
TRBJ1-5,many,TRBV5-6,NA,CASSLAIRGLGQPQHF,TGTGCCAGCAGCTTGGCCATTCGGGGGCTAGGGCAGCCCCAGCATTTT
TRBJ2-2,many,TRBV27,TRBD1,CASSSGTGGYTGELFF,TGTGCCAGCAGTTCCGGGACAGGGGGTTACACCGGGGAGCTGTTTTTT
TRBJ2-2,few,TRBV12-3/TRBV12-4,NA,CASSLLQGSGELFF,TGTGCCAGCAGTTTGTTACAGGGCTCCGGGGAGCTGTTTTTT
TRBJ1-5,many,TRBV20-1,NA,CSASTGTSNQPQHF,TGCAGTGCTTCTACAGGGACGAGCAATCAGCCCCAGCATTTT
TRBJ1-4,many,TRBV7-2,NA,CASSPEHRAGGKLFF,TGTGCCAGCAGCCCGGAACATAGGGCGGGTGGAAAACTGTTTTTT
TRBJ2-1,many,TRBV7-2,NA,CASSLGPDNEQFF,TGTGCCAGCAGCTTAGGACCCGACAATGAGCAGTTCTTC
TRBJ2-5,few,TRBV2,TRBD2,CASSEAGRGGRETQYF,TGTGCCAGCAGTGAAGCTGGGCGGGGGGGCCGTGAGACCCAGTACTTC
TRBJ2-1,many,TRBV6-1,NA,CASSTPRHPKQFF,TGTGCCAGCAGCACCCCCCGACACCCGAAGCAGTTCTTC
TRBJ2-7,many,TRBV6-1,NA,CASKGNYEQYF,TGTGCCAGCAAGGGCAACTACGAGCAGTACTTC
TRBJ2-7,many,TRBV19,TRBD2,CAISPTILAGLYEQYF,TGTGCCATCTCGCCGACAATCCTAGCGGGACTATACGAGCAGTACTTC
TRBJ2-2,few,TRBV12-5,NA,CASGLPRVLSWRNDLGELFF,TGTGCTAGTGGTTTGCCCAGGGTTTTAAGTTGGCGAAATGATCTCGGGGAGCTGTTTTTT
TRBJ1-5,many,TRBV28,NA,CASSLTRTTLGNQPQHF,TGTGCCAGCAGTCTTACCCGGACAACCTTAGGCAATCAGCCCCAGCATTTT
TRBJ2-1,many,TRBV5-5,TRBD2,CASSLSGNSYNEQFF,TGTGCCAGCAGCCTTAGCGGGAACTCCTACAATGAGCAGTTCTTC
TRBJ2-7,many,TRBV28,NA,CASSLGGILREQYF,TGTGCCAGCAGTTTAGGAGGGATCCTCCGGGAGCAGTACTTC
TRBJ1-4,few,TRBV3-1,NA,CASSPGTGNEKLFF,TGTGCCAGCAGCCCCGGGACGGGTAATGAAAAACTGTTTTTT
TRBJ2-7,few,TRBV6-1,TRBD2,CASSWLAGNEQYF,TGTGCCAGCAGTTGGCTAGCGGGAAACGAGCAGTACTTC
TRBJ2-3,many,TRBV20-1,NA,CSAPPGTRVTDTQYF,TGCAGTGCTCCTCCCGGGACACGCGTTACAGATACGCAGTATTTT
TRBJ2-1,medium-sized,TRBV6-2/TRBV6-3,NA,CASLGTGYTYNEQFF,TGTGCCAGCCTGGGCACGGGTTATACCTACAATGAGCAGTTCTTC
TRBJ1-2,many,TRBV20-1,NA,CSARSQAHGYTF,TGCAGTGCTAGAAGCCAGGCTCATGGCTACACCTTC
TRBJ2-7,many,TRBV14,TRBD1,CASSQPGTGGGQYF,TGTGCCAGCAGCCAACCCGGGACAGGGGGCGGGCAGTACTTC
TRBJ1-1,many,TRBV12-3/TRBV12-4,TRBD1,CASSPIQGAEAFF,TGTGCCAGCAGTCCAATACAGGGGGCTGAAGCTTTCTTT
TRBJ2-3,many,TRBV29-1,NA,CGITQPNSNTDTQYF,TGCGGAATAACCCAGCCGAATTCTAACACAGATACGCAGTATTTT
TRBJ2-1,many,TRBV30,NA,CAWSLRGGPGQGSSGRAGNEQFF,TGTGCCTGGAGTCTAAGAGGGGGACCGGGACAGGGATCGAGCGGGAGGGCCGGTAATGAGCAGTTCTTC
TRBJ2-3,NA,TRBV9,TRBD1,CASSSSRTGFPTQYF,TGTGCCAGCAGCTCCTCCAGGACAGGGTTTCCTACGCAGTATTTT
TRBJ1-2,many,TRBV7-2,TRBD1,CASRRDSFYGYTF,TGTGCCAGCAGGCGGGACAGTTTCTATGGCTACACCTTC
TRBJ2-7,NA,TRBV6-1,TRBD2,CASSRLSVLAGEEQYF,TGTGCCAGCAGTCGCCTATCGGTACTAGCGGGAGAGGAGCAGTACTTC
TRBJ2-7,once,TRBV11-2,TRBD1,CASSWAGGEQYF,TGTGCCAGCAGCTGGGCAGGGGGCGAGCAGTACTTC
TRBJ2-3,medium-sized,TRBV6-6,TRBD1,CASSYRPGTGGKYF,TGTGCCAGCAGTTACCGCCCTGGGACAGGGGGCAAGTATTTT
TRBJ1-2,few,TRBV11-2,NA,CASSPEGYGYTF,TGTGCCAGCAGCCCTGAGGGGTATGGCTACACCTTC
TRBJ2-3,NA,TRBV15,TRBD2,CATSTGTSETDTQYF,TGTGCCACCAGCACAGGGACTAGCGAGACAGATACGCAGTATTTT
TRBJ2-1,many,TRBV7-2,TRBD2,CASSSRLAEVNNEQFF,TGTGCCAGCAGCTCGAGACTAGCGGAAGTTAACAATGAGCAGTTCTTC
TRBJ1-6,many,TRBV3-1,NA,CASSQDGAYNSPLHF,TGTGCCAGCAGCCAAGACGGAGCTTATAATTCACCCCTCCACTTT
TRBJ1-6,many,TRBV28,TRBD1,CASSSRQGVFNSPLHF,TGTGCCAGCAGTTCACGCCAGGGGGTGTTTAATTCACCCCTCCACTTT
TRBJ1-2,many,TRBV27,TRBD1,CASSLNLGQGYGYTF,TGTGCCAGCAGTCTCAATCTGGGACAGGGCTATGGCTACACCTTC
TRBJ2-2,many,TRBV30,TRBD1,CAWADRGHTGELFF,TGTGCCTGGGCCGACAGGGGACACACCGGGGAGCTGTTTTTT
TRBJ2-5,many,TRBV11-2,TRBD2,CASSSGLAVETQYF,TGTGCCAGCAGCTCGGGACTAGCGGTTGAGACCCAGTACTTC
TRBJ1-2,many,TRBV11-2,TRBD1,CASSRQGRSSYTF,TGTGCCAGCAGCCGACAGGGCCGTTCGAGCTACACCTTC